The next 24 T cell receptor beta chains were all read from a single sample in a study of molecular identifiers for immune sequencing clone quantification. TCRdb reprocessed the PCR reads with MiXCR, giving one entry per CDR3 protein. The sample includes just under 650,000 distinct CDR3 sequences, 20% seen only once; the top ten take 0.7% to 1%. What was sequenced was naive CD8+ T cells from blood, with Jurkat cell RNA spiked in. Subset indicated: FACS-sorted CD8+CD4-CCR7+CD45RA+ naive T cells. The origin of the receptors is a human donor in good health. Some libraries in this study had Jurkat cell RNA spiked in.

To note about this clonotype: This may be a read error: a much more frequent sequence differs by one nucleotide. V and J are TRBV7-2 and TRBJ2-7; TRBD1 might be the D (6 bases). CDR1 SGHTA and CDR2 FQGNSA come from the germline V gene. There are 14 residues in the CDR3. The V end lost 2 bases, the J end lost 2 bases, and 10 bases lay between the germline ends. The CDR3 loop is CASSLRTDTYEQYF. The CDR3 bases are TGTGCCAGCAGCTTACGGACAGATACCTACGAGCAGTACTTC.

This clonotype was recorded at least ten times. The rearrangement uses TRBV6-5 and TRBJ2-7, with D tentatively TRBD2 (7 bases). Germline CDR1 reads MNHEY; CDR2 reads SVGAGI. V gave up 0 bases and J gave up 2 bases, with 11 bases separating them. This CDR3 has 15 amino acids. In nucleotides, the CDR3 is TGTGCCAGCAGTTACTCGTGGGGGGGCCCCTACGAGCAGTACTTC. It is translated as CASSYSWGGPYEQYF.

The gene calls are TRBV29-1 and TRBJ2-1; D is perhaps TRBD1 (6 bases). CDR3 length equals 16 residues. Between the trimmed V and J ends, which lost 4 bases and 5 bases, there was a span of 21 bases. CDR1 and CDR2 from the germline V gene are SQVTM and ANQGSEA. CDR3 sequence reads: CSVGAPQVGTHNEQFF. CDR3 DNA: TGCAGCGTTGGAGCCCCTCAGGTTGGGACACACAATGAGCAGTTCTTC.

Of note for this clonotype: A read error is possible here, since a much larger clone lies one base away. The rearrangement uses TRBV12-3 or TRBV12-4 and TRBJ1-2, with D possibly TRBD1 on 5 matching bases. The CDR3 is 14 amino acids. The CDR3, as DNA: TGTGCCAGCAGACCCGTGACAGCAAACTGTGGCTACACCTTC. Its translation is CASRPVTANCGYTF.

This clonotype was counted many times. This chain connects TRBV30 to TRBJ2-1; 10 bases agree with TRBD2. Trimming took 4 bases from V and 8 from J; bases not matched to a gene: 8. Germline assignment: CDR1 GTSNPN and CDR2 SVGIG (reference sequence). The CDR3 is 14 residues long. The chain's CDR3 is CAWTLAGVGDEQFF. The CDR3 DNA reads TGTGCCTGGACCCTAGCGGGAGTTGGGGATGAGCAGTTCTTC.

As regards this clonotype: A much bigger clone sits one base away, suggesting this may be a read error. The chain uses TRBV14 and TRBJ2-5; 14 bases are shared with TRBD2. Germline V gene data show CDR1 as SGHDN and CDR2 as FVKESK. The CDR3 consists of 16 residues. This CDR3 is CASGQGTSGGEETQYF. The CDR3 bases are TGTGCCAGCGGCCAGGGGACTAGCGGGGGTGAAGAGACCCAGTACTTC.

This clonotype was detected many times. V and J are TRBV7-2 and TRBJ2-1; 8 nucleotides align to TRBD2. CDR3 length: 17 residues. Germline CDR1 SGHTA, CDR2 FQGNSA. The junction had 12 bases not matched to a gene; V was cut back by 7 bases and J by 1 base. The CDR3 sequence is CASTLGPAGGSYNEQFF. Here the CDR3 DNA reads TGTGCCAGCACCCTAGGCCCTGCGGGGGGTTCCTACAATGAGCAGTTCTTC.

This clonotype was counted many times. CDR3 sequence (DNA): TGTGCCAGCAGCTTCCTGGGGGCCGGGGAGCTGTTTTTT. This encodes CASSFLGAGELFF. The chain joins TRBV27 to TRBJ2-2; tentatively, D is TRBD1 or TRBD2 (5 bases each). V was pared by 6 bases and J by 6 bases, with 11 bases between. Germline-derived CDR1 and CDR2 are MNHEY and SMNVEV (reference sequence). The CDR3 spans 13 residues.

This clonotype was detected many times. CDR3 protein: CASSLVTGRNTGELFF. The CDR3 DNA follows: TGTGCCAGCAGCTTAGTGACGGGCCGGAACACCGGGGAGCTGTTTTTT. This chain joins TRBV7-9 and TRBJ2-2; D not certain. Trimming removed 1 base from V and 1 base from J, with 10 bases in between. Per the germline V gene, CDR1 is SEHNR and CDR2 is FQNEAQ (reference sequence). The CDR3 runs 16 residues. Using reference TRBV7-9 and TRBJ2-2 for the parts outside the CDR3, the full variable domain is DTGVSQNPRHKITKRGQNVTFRCDPISEHNRLYWYRQTLGQGPEFLTYFQNEAQLEKSRLLSDRFSAERPKGSFSTLEIQRTEQGDSAMYLCASSLVTGRNTGELFFGEGSRLTVL.

This clonotype turned up a few times. The V gene is TRBV6-5, the J gene TRBJ2-1; D perhaps matches TRBD2 (5 bases). The CDR3 covers 13 residues. V gave up 7 bases and J gave up 5 bases, with 12 bases separating them. CDR1 MNHEY and CDR2 SVGAGI come from the germline V gene. The CDR3 here is CASTRTRDNEQFF. The CDR3 DNA is TGTGCCAGCACCCGAACTAGAGACAATGAGCAGTTCTTC.

The sample holds many counts of this clonotype. CDR3 bases: TGTGCCAGCAGCGCAACAGGGGGCGGTGGAAACACCATATATTTT. It codes for CASSATGGGGNTIYF. The rearrangement links TRBV9 to TRBJ1-3; TRBD1 matches 9 bases. This CDR3 region has 15 residues. Germline values: CDR1 SGDLS, CDR2 YYNGEE. V gave up 3 bases and J gave up 3 bases; unmatched junction bases: 4.

The chain couples TRBV4-1 to TRBJ2-5; D is unclear. Germline V CDR1 and CDR2: MGHRA, YSYEKL. The CDR3 totals 15 residues. V was shortened by 0 bases and J by 5 bases, with 13 bases between the two germline ends. Here the CDR3 DNA reads TGCGCCAGCAGCCAAGACGGGCGCGCCTGGGAGACCCAGTACTTC. Translated: CASSQDGRAWETQYF.

Concerning this clonotype: At one of its ends the junction is not consistent with the germline gene, which may arise from a read error. The gene calls are TRBV19 and TRBJ2-7; D tentatively fits TRBD1 or TRBD2 (5 bases each). Germline V lookup: CDR1 LNHDA, CDR2 SQIVND (reference sequence). The CDR3 length is 15 residues. The CDR3 DNA reads TGTGCCTGTAGTATAGGATTGGGGACCTCCTACGAGCAGTACTTC. Its translation is CACSIGLGTSYEQYF.

This clonotype was seen once. At one end the junction does not follow the germline gene, possibly because of a read error. The chain combines TRBV7-3 with TRBJ1-1, with unresolved D. CDR1 and CDR2 from the germline V gene are SGHTA and FQGTGA. The CDR3 is 13 residues long. The CDR3 bases are TGTGCCGGCAGCCGACACCTGAACACTGAAGCTTTCTTT. Protein: CAGSRHLNTEAFF.

This clonotype has just a few counts. The chain combines TRBV5-1 with TRBJ1-2; D perhaps matches TRBD1 (6 bases). V was trimmed by 0 bases and J by 0 bases, leaving 18 bases between them. The CDR3 extends over 18 amino acids. Per germline, CDR1 SGHRS and CDR2 YFSETQ. The CDR3 DNA sequence: TGCGCCAGCAGCTTGGGGCAGGGGATTATGGCAGCTAACTATGGCTACACCTTC. It encodes CASSLGQGIMAANYGYTF. The entire variable domain, with the rest obtained from reference TRBV5-1 and TRBJ1-2, is as follows: KAGVTQTPRYLIKTRGQQVTLSCSPISGHRSVSWYQQTPGQGLQFLFEYFSETQRNKGNFPGRFSGRQFSNSRSEMNVSTLELGDSALYLCASSLGQGIMAANYGYTFGSGTRLTVV.

With respect to this clonotype: A read error is possible here, since a much larger clone lies one base away. This sequence joins TRBV7-2 and TRBJ2-7; D unresolved. In germline, CDR1 is SGHTA, CDR2 FQGNSA. Trimming took off 3 bases at V and 1 base at J, with 10 bases between the two ends. The CDR3 covers 14 residues. As DNA, the CDR3 is TGTGCCAGCAGCTTCGGTTGGTGGTCCTACGAGCAGTACTTC. Its translation: CASSFGWWSYEQYF. The variable domain in full, with the rest retrieved from reference TRBV7-2 and TRBJ2-7, is GAGVSQSPSNKVTEKGKDVELRCDPISGHTALYWYRQSLGQGLEFLIYFQGNSAPDKSGLPSDRFSAERTGGSVSTLTIQRTQQEDSAVYLCASSFGWWSYEQYFGPGTRLTVT.

This clonotype appeared many times. This sequence joins TRBV18 and TRBJ2-7; maybe TRBD1 (5 bases). Trimming shortened V by 0 bases and J by 0 bases, and 9 bases separated the two germline ends. In germline, CDR1 is KGHSH, CDR2 LQKENI. The CDR3 runs 15 residues. The DNA of the CDR3 is TGTGCCAGCTCACCACCGGGGCTTGGCTCCTACGAGCAGTACTTC. It translates to CASSPPGLGSYEQYF. Together with reference TRBV18 and TRBJ2-7, the CDR3 gives the full variable domain: NAGVMQNPRHLVRRRGQEARLRCSPMKGHSHVYWYRQLPEEGLKFMVYLQKENIIDESGMPKERFSAEFPKEGPSILRIQQVVRGDSAAYFCASSPPGLGSYEQYFGPGTRLTVT.

This clonotype has at least ten counts. This chain connects TRBV5-5 to TRBJ2-5; the match to TRBD2 covers 7 bases. CDR1 is SGHKS and CDR2 is YYEKEE in the germline V gene (reference sequence). This CDR3 comprises 16 residues. The V segment lost 3 bases and the J segment 0 bases; nucleotides outside the gene matches: 8. CDR3: CASSSGGRRDQETQYF. As DNA, the CDR3 is TGTGCCAGCAGCTCCGGGGGGAGGAGGGACCAAGAGACCCAGTACTTC.

With respect to this clonotype: This may come from a read error, since a much larger clone is one base off. The rearrangement uses TRBV29-1 and TRBJ1-1; D unclear. This CDR3 has 11 residues. Germline values: CDR1 SQVTM, CDR2 ANQGSEA. The DNA of the CDR3 is TGCAGCGTTGAATGGGGTACTGGAGCTTTCTTT. Protein product: CSVEWGTGAFF.

This clonotype was picked up many times. The chain combines TRBV29-1 with TRBJ2-7; D remains unclear. This CDR3 has 13 amino acids. Germline V CDR1 and CDR2: SQVTM, ANQGSEA. The V and J ends lost 3 bases and 3 bases respectively, with 12 bases between them. The CDR3 reads CSVDSAGSYEQYF. The CDR3 DNA sequence: TGCAGCGTTGATAGTGCAGGCAGCTACGAGCAGTACTTC.

About this clonotype itself: At one boundary the junction diverges from the germline segment, which might be a read error. The rearrangement joins TRBV28 to TRBJ1-5; the D gene is possibly TRBD1 (6 bases). Germline assignment: CDR1 MDHEN and CDR2 SYDVKM. This CDR3 region has 14 residues. In DNA form, the CDR3 reads TGTGCCAACAGTTTAGGGCAGGGGAATCAGCCCCAGCATTTT. It yields the protein CANSLGQGNQPQHF.

In this sample, this clonotype turned up many times. This rearrangement joins TRBV7-9 to TRBJ2-3; D might be TRBD2 (5 bases). The germline V gene has CDR1 SEHNR and CDR2 FQNEAQ (reference sequence). This CDR3 is built from 17 residues. V was pared by 10 bases and J by 2 bases, with 25 bases between. The CDR3 loop is CATEPSRRAPLTDTQYF. The CDR3, as DNA: TGTGCCACCGAACCCTCGCGGCGGGCCCCTCTCACAGATACGCAGTATTTT.

For this clonotype: A much larger clonotype is one base distant, so this may be a read error. This chain joins TRBV30 and TRBJ2-7, with D hard to call. CDR3 length equals 12 residues. The germline V gene has CDR1 GTSNPN and CDR2 SVGIG (reference sequence). The DNA of the CDR3 is TGTGCCTGGAGTACGGGCAGCTACGAGAAGTACTTC. Translated, it gives CAWSTGSYEKYF.

In this sample, this clonotype turned up many times. J is TRBJ2-3 and V is TRBV2; 16 bases match TRBD2. With V trimmed by 1 base and J by 1 base, 11 bases remained unmatched. The CDR3 totals 21 residues. Germline V gene data show CDR1 as SNHLY and CDR2 as FYNNEI. Here the CDR3 reads CASSEVAGGLAGGPGTDTQYF. For the CDR3, the DNA is TGTGCCAGCAGTGAAGTTGCGGGGGGACTAGCGGGGGGGCCGGGCACAGATACGCAGTATTTT.